These T cell receptor beta chains were read from a single sample in a study of blood T cell repertoires in COVID-19. The data were produced by immunoSEQ multiplex PCR, yet TCRdb's version contains in-frame clones alone and is incomplete. This repertoire shows around 230,000 clones, 70% to 90% found once; its top ten account for 2% to 3%. Material: peripheral blood. Receptors originate from a woman in her seventies with active or convalescent COVID-19. Each CDR3 is given with its conserved first and last residue. Fields, in order: D gene, V gene, clone size, J gene, CDR3 protein, CDR3 DNA. A D gene is named only where the DNA matches it firmly. Size is stated for part of the rows, as once, few or many counts, or as a class when the clone is expanded.

d_call: .
v_call: TRBV19
clone_size: .
j_call: TRBJ2-5
cdr3_aa: CASSPLGQRGETQYF
cdr3_nt: TGTGCCAGTAGTCCACTGGGACAACGGGGAGAGACCCAGTACTTC

d_call: .
v_call: TRBV28
clone_size: .
j_call: TRBJ1-3
cdr3_aa: CASSLSLGSGGNTIYF
cdr3_nt: TGTGCCAGCAGCCTATCTTTGGGGTCGGGAGGAAACACCATATATTTT

d_call: TRBD1
v_call: TRBV5-5
clone_size: .
j_call: TRBJ1-3
cdr3_aa: CASSIPQGAGGNTIYF
cdr3_nt: TGTGCCAGCAGCATACCTCAGGGGGCTGGTGGAAACACCATATATTTT

d_call: TRBD1
v_call: TRBV28
clone_size: .
j_call: TRBJ2-7
cdr3_aa: CASSSWDRAAYEQYF
cdr3_nt: TGTGCCAGCAGTTCCTGGGACAGGGCGGCCTACGAGCAGTACTTC

d_call: .
v_call: TRBV6-6
clone_size: .
j_call: TRBJ1-5
cdr3_aa: CASRATVGRGNQPQHF
cdr3_nt: TGTGCCAGCAGGGCGACAGTGGGGAGGGGCAATCAGCCCCAGCATTTT

d_call: .
v_call: TRBV27
clone_size: .
j_call: TRBJ2-7
cdr3_aa: CASTGMALEGYEQYF
cdr3_nt: TGTGCCAGTACGGGGATGGCCCTAGAGGGATACGAGCAGTACTTC

d_call: .
v_call: TRBV6-5
clone_size: .
j_call: TRBJ1-2
cdr3_aa: CASRLSRTPGSGYTF
cdr3_nt: TGTGCCAGCAGACTCTCCCGCACCCCAGGGTCTGGCTACACCTTC

d_call: .
v_call: TRBV5-8
clone_size: .
j_call: TRBJ1-4
cdr3_aa: CASTRATGENEKLFF
cdr3_nt: TGTGCCAGCACCAGGGCGACAGGCGAGAATGAAAAACTGTTTTTT

d_call: .
v_call: TRBV9
clone_size: .
j_call: TRBJ2-3
cdr3_aa: CASSVGPTDTQYF
cdr3_nt: TGTGCCAGCAGCGTAGGTCCGACAGATACGCAGTATTTT

d_call: .
v_call: TRBV18
clone_size: .
j_call: TRBJ2-7
cdr3_aa: CASSPFREFYEQYF
cdr3_nt: TGTGCCAGCTCCCCGTTCCGGGAATTCTACGAGCAGTACTTC

d_call: .
v_call: TRBV21-1
clone_size: .
j_call: TRBJ2-2
cdr3_aa: CAFPRGTGELFF
cdr3_nt: TGTGCCTTTCCGCGAGGGACCGGGGAGCTGTTTTTT

d_call: .
v_call: TRBV6-2/TRBV6-3
clone_size: .
j_call: TRBJ1-4
cdr3_aa: CASSDRRGREKLFF
cdr3_nt: TGTGCCAGCAGTGACAGGCGAGGACGGGAAAAACTGTTTTTT

d_call: .
v_call: TRBV5-1
clone_size: .
j_call: TRBJ1-3
cdr3_aa: CASSVNSGNTIYF
cdr3_nt: TGCGCCAGCAGCGTCAACTCTGGAAACACCATATATTTT

d_call: TRBD1
v_call: TRBV30
clone_size: .
j_call: TRBJ2-6
cdr3_aa: CAWTGGYGANVLTF
cdr3_nt: TGTGCCTGGACAGGGGGTTATGGGGCCAACGTCCTGACTTTC

d_call: .
v_call: TRBV20-1
clone_size: once
j_call: TRBJ1-1
cdr3_aa: CSANPLGRAFF
cdr3_nt: TGCAGTGCGAACCCTCTGGGGCGTGCTTTCTTT

d_call: TRBD2
v_call: TRBV19
clone_size: .
j_call: TRBJ2-3
cdr3_aa: CASSSWTSERWYF
cdr3_nt: TGTGCCAGTAGTTCCTGGACTAGCGAGAGATGGTATTTT

d_call: .
v_call: TRBV3-1/TRBV3-2
clone_size: .
j_call: TRBJ1-4
cdr3_aa: CASSQRGFGEKLFF
cdr3_nt: TGTGCCAGCAGCCAAAGAGGATTTGGGGAAAAACTGTTTTTT

d_call: .
v_call: TRBV28
clone_size: .
j_call: TRBJ2-3
cdr3_aa: CASSLLAGRLWDTQYF
cdr3_nt: TGTGCCAGCAGTTTGCTTGCGGGACGGCTGTGGGATACGCAGTATTTT

d_call: TRBD2
v_call: TRBV4-2
clone_size: .
j_call: TRBJ2-3
cdr3_aa: CASSQDGLAGGQGWPQYF
cdr3_nt: TGTGCCAGCAGCCAAGACGGACTAGCGGGGGGCCAAGGGTGGCCGCAGTATTTT

d_call: .
v_call: TRBV27
clone_size: once
j_call: TRBJ2-7
cdr3_aa: CASSQKRSYEQYF
cdr3_nt: TGTGCCAGCAGTCAGAAGAGGTCCTACGAGCAGTACTTC